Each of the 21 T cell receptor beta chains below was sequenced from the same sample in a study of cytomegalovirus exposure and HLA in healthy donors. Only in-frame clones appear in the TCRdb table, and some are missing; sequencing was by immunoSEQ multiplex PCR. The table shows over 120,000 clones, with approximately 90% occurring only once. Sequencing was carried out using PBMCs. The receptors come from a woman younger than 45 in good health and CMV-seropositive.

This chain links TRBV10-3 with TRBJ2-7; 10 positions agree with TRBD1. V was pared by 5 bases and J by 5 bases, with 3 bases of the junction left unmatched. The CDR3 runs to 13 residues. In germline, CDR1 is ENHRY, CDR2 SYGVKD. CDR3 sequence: CAISLGQGDEQYF. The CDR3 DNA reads TGTGCCATCAGTCTTGGACAGGGGGACGAGCAGTACTTC.

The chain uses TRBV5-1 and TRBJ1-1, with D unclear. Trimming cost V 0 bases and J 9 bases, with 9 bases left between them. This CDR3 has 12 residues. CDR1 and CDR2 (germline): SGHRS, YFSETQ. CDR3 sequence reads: CASSLGAGQAFF. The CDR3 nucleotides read TGCGCCAGCAGCTTGGGGGCGGGCCAAGCTTTCTTT.

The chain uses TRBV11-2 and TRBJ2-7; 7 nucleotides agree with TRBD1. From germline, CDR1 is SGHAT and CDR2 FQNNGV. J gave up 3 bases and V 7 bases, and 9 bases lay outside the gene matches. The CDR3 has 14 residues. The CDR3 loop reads CASTWGQGDYEQYF. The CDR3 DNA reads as TGTGCCAGCACCTGGGGGCAGGGGGACTACGAGCAGTACTTC.

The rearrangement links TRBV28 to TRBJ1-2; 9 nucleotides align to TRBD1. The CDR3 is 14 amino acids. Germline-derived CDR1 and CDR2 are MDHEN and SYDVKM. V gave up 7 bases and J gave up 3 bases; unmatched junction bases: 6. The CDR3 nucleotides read TGTGCCAGCACCTACGGGACAGGGTACTATGGCTACACCTTC. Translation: CASTYGTGYYGYTF.

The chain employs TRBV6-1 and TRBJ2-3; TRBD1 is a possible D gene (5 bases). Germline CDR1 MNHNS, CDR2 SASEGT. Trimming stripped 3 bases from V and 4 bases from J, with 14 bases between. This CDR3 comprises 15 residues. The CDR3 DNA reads TGTGCCAGCAGTGACAGGGAACCTCTCTCAGATACGCAGTATTTT. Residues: CASSDREPLSDTQYF.

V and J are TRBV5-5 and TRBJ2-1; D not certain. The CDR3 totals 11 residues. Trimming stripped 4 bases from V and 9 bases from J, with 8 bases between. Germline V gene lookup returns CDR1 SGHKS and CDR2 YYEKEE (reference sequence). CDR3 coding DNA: TGTGCCAGCAGCCAGTATACTGAGCAGTTCTTC. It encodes CASSQYTEQFF.

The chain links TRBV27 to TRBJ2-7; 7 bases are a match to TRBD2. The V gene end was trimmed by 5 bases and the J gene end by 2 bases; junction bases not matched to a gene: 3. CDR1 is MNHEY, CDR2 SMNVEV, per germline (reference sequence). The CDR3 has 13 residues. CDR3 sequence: CASSLGLAYEQYF. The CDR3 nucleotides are TGTGCCAGCAGTCTAGGACTAGCCTACGAGCAGTACTTC.

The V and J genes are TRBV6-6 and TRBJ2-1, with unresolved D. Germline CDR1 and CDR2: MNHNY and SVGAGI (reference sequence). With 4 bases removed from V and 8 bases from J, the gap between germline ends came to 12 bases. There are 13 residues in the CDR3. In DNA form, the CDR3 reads TGTGCCAGCAGTTTACTCTCTGAGGATGAGCAGTTCTTC. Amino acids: CASSLLSEDEQFF.

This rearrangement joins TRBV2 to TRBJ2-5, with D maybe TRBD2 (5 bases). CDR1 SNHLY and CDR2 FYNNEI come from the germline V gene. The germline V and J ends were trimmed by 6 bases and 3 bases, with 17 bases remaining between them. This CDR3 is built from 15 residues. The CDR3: CASSPQQDLKETQYF. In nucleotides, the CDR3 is TGTGCCAGCAGCCCTCAGCAGGACTTAAAAGAGACCCAGTACTTC.

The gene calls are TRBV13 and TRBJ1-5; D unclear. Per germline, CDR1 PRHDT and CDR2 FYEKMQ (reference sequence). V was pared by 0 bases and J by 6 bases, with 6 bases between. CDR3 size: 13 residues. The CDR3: CASSLGTRQPQHF. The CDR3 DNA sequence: TGTGCCAGCAGCTTAGGGACTCGTCAGCCCCAGCATTTT.

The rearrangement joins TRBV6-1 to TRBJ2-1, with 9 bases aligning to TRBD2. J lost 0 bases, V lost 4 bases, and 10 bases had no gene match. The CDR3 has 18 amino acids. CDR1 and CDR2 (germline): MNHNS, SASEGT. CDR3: CASSALAGGPSSYNEQFF. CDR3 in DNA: TGTGCCAGCAGTGCATTGGCGGGAGGGCCTAGCTCCTACAATGAGCAGTTCTTC.

The chain's CDR3 is CASSLIVGAGNTIYF. The CDR3 DNA reads as TGTGCCAGCAGCTTAATCGTAGGGGCTGGAAACACCATATATTTT. The V and J genes are TRBV7-2 and TRBJ1-3, with D possibly being TRBD1 (5 bases). V lost 2 bases and J 2 bases, leaving 10 bases between the germline ends. CDR1 is SGHTA and CDR2 is FQGNSA in the germline V gene. The CDR3 has 15 amino acids.

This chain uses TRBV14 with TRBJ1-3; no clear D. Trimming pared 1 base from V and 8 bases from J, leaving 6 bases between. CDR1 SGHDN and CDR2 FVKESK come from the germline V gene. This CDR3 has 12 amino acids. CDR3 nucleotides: TGTGCCAGCAGCCAAGCGGGTTACACCATATATTTT. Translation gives CASSQAGYTIYF.

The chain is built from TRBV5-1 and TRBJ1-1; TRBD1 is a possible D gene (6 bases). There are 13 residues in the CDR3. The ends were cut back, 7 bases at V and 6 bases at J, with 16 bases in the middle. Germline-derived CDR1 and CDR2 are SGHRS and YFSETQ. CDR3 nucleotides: TGCGCCAGCTCCCCGGGGGGCAGCGCTGAAGCTTTCTTT. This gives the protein CASSPGGSAEAFF. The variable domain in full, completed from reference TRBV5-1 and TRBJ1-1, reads KAGVTQTPRYLIKTRGQQVTLSCSPISGHRSVSWYQQTPGQGLQFLFEYFSETQRNKGNFPGRFSGRQFSNSRSEMNVSTLELGDSALYLCASSPGGSAEAFFGQGTRLTVV.

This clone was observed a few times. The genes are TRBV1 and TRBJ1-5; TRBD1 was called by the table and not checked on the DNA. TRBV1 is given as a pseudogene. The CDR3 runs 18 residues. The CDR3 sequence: CTSSQSRFWDRENQPQHF. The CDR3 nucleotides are TGCACCAGCAGCCAATCTAGGTTCTGGGACAGGGAAAATCAGCCCCAGCATTTT.

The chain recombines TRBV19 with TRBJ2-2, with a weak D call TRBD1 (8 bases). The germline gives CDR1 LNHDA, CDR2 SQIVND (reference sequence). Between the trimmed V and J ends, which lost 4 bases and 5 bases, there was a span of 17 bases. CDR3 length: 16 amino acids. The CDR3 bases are TGTGCCAGTAGTACCTACAGGGGGGGAGGTACCGGGGAGCTGTTTTTT. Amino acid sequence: CASSTYRGGGTGELFF.

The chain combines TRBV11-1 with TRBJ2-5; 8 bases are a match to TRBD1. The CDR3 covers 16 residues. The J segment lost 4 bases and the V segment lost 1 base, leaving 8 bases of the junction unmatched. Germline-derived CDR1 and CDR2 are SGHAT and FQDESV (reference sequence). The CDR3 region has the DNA TGTGCCAGCAGCTTAGGGGCGACAGGGGCCGGAGAGACCCAGTACTTC. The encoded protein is CASSLGATGAGETQYF.

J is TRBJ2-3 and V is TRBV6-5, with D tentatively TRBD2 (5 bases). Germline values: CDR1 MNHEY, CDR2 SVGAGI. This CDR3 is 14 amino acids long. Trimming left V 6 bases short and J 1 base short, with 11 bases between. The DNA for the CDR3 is TGTGCCAGCAGACGTACGAGGGGCACAGATACGCAGTATTTT. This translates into CASRRTRGTDTQYF.

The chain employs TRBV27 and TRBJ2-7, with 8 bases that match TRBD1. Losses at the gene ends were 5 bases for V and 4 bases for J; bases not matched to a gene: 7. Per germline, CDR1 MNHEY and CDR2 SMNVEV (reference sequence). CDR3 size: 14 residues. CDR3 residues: CASSPGTGQYEQYF. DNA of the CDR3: TGTGCCAGCAGTCCTGGGACAGGACAGTACGAGCAGTACTTC.

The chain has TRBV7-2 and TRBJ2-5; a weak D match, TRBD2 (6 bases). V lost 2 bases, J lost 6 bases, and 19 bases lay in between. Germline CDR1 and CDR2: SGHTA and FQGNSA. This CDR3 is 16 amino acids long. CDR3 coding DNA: TGTGCCAGCAGCTTATGGGCCTTCGGGGGTGGCAAGACCCAGTACTTC. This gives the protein CASSLWAFGGGKTQYF.

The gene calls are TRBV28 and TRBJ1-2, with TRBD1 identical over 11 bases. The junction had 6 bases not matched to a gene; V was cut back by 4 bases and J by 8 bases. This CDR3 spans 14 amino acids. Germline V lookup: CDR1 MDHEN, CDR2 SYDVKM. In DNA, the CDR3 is TGTGCCAGCAGTTCCCCCGGGACAGGGGGGGGCTACACCTTC. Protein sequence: CASSSPGTGGGYTF.